These 18 T cell receptor beta chains came from one sample sequenced in a study of T cell repertoires in cytomegalovirus infection. Via MiXCR, TCRdb re-called the reads, giving one row per CDR3 protein. The repertoire holds hundreds of thousands of distinct CDR3 sequences, under 20% seen once, with 12% in the top ten. The sample comprised PBMCs. The receptors shown here come from a human donor in good health (CMV status not recorded). Some clones in this sample may be carry-over from other donors' samples.

This CDR3 is CATSAWDNTGELFF. The CDR3 DNA sequence: TGTGCCACCAGTGCCTGGGATAACACCGGGGAGCTGTTTTTT. The chain uses TRBV24-1 and TRBJ2-2; no firm D call. Trimming cost V 5 bases and J 2 bases, with 8 bases left between them. Germline CDR1 and CDR2: KGHDR and SFDVKD. This CDR3 has 14 amino acids.

This clonotype has only a few counts. The chain combines TRBV20-1 with TRBJ2-7; 10 bases map to TRBD1. This CDR3 region has 16 residues. The germline V gene encodes CDR1 DFQATT and CDR2 SNEGSKA (reference sequence). V dropped 0 bases and J dropped 3; count of bases not matched to a gene: 8. Here the CDR3 DNA reads TGCAGTGCTAGAGATTGGGGGACAGGGGCGGGCTACGAGCAGTACTTC. Its translation: CSARDWGTGAGYEQYF.

This clonotype has just a few counts. The junction shows a germline mismatch at one end, possibly a read error. The V and J genes are TRBV7-2 and TRBJ2-5, with TRBD2 identical over 9 bases. Germline-derived CDR1 and CDR2 are SGHTA and FQGNSA. The CDR3 runs 13 residues. The CDR3 DNA reads TGTGCCAGCAGCATAGCGGGGGAGGAGACCCAGTACTTC. Protein sequence: CASSIAGEETQYF.

This clonotype has more than one count but fewer than ten. This chain joins TRBV6-1 and TRBJ1-1, with a possible D match to TRBD1 (6 bases). Germline CDR1 reads MNHNS; CDR2 reads SASEGT. The ends were cut back, 5 bases at V and 4 bases at J, with 17 bases in the middle. This CDR3 spans 15 amino acids. This CDR3 is CASSYSGRGGTEAFF. CDR3 DNA: TGTGCCAGCAGTTACTCCGGCAGGGGAGGCACTGAAGCTTTCTTT.

This clonotype has at least ten counts. This chain links TRBV7-2 with TRBJ2-4; D possibly matches TRBD1 or TRBD2 (6 bases each). This CDR3 is built from 14 residues. Trimming removed 5 bases at V and 5 bases at J, with 13 bases between. Germline CDR1 is SGHTA and CDR2 is FQGNSA. CDR3 amino acids: CASSPPGAQNIQYF. CDR3 in DNA: TGTGCCAGCAGCCCCCCGGGGGCTCAAAACATTCAGTACTTC.

At least ten counts were recorded for this clonotype. This chain joins TRBV11-1 and TRBJ2-7; perhaps D is TRBD1 or TRBD2 (5 bases each). This CDR3 has 16 amino acids. Trimming left V 5 bases short and J 6 bases short, with 23 bases between. Germline CDR1 and CDR2: SGHAT and FQDESV (reference sequence). CDR3 DNA: TGTGCCAGCAGCAAAGACATCCAGGGCCAGAGCGGCGAGCAGTACTTC. Translated, it gives CASSKDIQGQSGEQYF. Variable domain in full (rest from reference TRBV11-1 and TRBJ2-7): EAEVAQSPRYKITEKSQAVAFWCDPISGHATLYWYRQILGQGPELLVQFQDESVVDDSQLPKDRFSAERLKGVDSTLKIQPAELGDSAMYLCASSKDIQGQSGEQYFGPGTRLTVT.

The V gene is TRBV10-3, the J gene TRBJ2-1, with D possibly matching TRBD1 (5 bases). V lost 4 bases and J lost 5, with 18 bases in between. CDR1 and CDR2 from the germline V gene are ENHRY and SYGVKD. CDR3 length equals 16 residues. DNA of the CDR3: TGTGCCATCAGTGGTGATACCCAGGGCGCCAACAATGAGCAGTTCTTC. This gives the protein CAISGDTQGANNEQFF.

The CDR3 loop is CASSLTSDQPQHF. The CDR3 DNA reads TGTGCCAGCAGTTTAACGTCCGATCAGCCCCAGCATTTT. This chain links TRBV12-3 or TRBV12-4 with TRBJ1-5; no firm D call. This CDR3 contains 13 residues. Trimming took 2 bases from V and 5 from J, leaving 7 bases between them.

This clonotype occurred a few times. This chain joins TRBV19 and TRBJ2-2; D is perhaps TRBD1 (5 bases). Deletions cut 2 bases from V and 5 bases from J, with 6 bases between. Germline lookup yields CDR1 LNHDA and CDR2 SQIVND (reference sequence). This CDR3 comprises 13 residues. For the CDR3, the DNA is TGTGCCAGTAGTATATCAGGGACCGGGGAGCTGTTTTTT. It specifies CASSISGTGELFF.

In its sample, this clonotype was seen many times. The rearrangement links TRBV12-3 or TRBV12-4 to TRBJ2-3; D is possibly TRBD1 (8 bases). The CDR3 is 15 residues long. Trimming removed 5 bases from V and 3 bases from J, with 15 bases in between. As DNA, the CDR3 is TGTGCCAGCAGTACCAGGGGGCGGGGGACAGATACGCAGTATTTT. The encoded protein is CASSTRGRGTDTQYF.

This clonotype has at least ten counts. This chain links TRBV11-2 with TRBJ1-2; 7 nucleotides agree with TRBD1. J gave up 8 bases and V 5 bases, and 11 bases lay outside the gene matches. The CDR3 has 14 residues. Germline V gene data show CDR1 as SGHAT and CDR2 as FQNNGV. The CDR3 bases are TGTGCCAGCAGCCCCGACCTGACAGGGTCAGGCTACACCTTC. Protein sequence: CASSPDLTGSGYTF.

This clonotype was counted a few times. The chain has TRBV12-3 or TRBV12-4 and TRBJ2-1, with D tentatively TRBD1 or TRBD2 (5 bases each). The CDR3 sequence is 16 residues long. V was shortened by 0 bases and J by 12 bases, with 21 bases between the two germline ends. The CDR3 sequence is CASSLARGVRTHGQFF. Written as DNA, the CDR3 is TGTGCCAGCAGTTTAGCGCGAGGGGTAAGGACCCATGGGCAGTTCTTC.

The chain carries TRBV6-8 and TRBJ1-5, with D hard to call. V lost 2 bases to trimming and J lost 0 bases, with 8 bases between them. This CDR3 is 15 amino acids long. Per the germline V gene, CDR1 is MNHGY and CDR2 is SAAAGT. CDR3 bases: TGTGCCAGCAGTTACGCACAGAATAGCAATCAGCCCCAGCATTTT. Protein: CASSYAQNSNQPQHF.

This clonotype has only a few counts. The chain couples TRBV28 to TRBJ1-3, with D hard to call. Germline V gene lookup returns CDR1 MDHEN and CDR2 SYDVKM. The CDR3 has 10 residues. Trimming shortened V by 10 bases and J by 8 bases, and 9 bases separated the two germline ends. The chain's CDR3 is CATKYDTIYF. The CDR3 nucleotides are TGTGCCACTAAGTACGACACCATATATTTT.

J is TRBJ2-1 and V is TRBV20-1; 7 bases align to TRBD1. Germline CDR1 reads DFQATT; CDR2 reads SNEGSKA (reference sequence). The CDR3 contains 14 residues. Trimming removed 8 bases from V and 1 base from J; junction bases left unmatched: 8. CDR3 sequence: CSTGPGQSYNEQFF. CDR3 sequence (DNA): TGCAGTACCGGACCGGGACAGTCCTACAATGAGCAGTTCTTC.

J is TRBJ2-5 and V is TRBV20-1; 8 bases agree with TRBD2. Germline lookup yields CDR1 DFQATT and CDR2 SNEGSKA (reference sequence). The CDR3 has 13 residues. The CDR3 spells CSAARGGAETQYF. The CDR3 DNA is TGCAGCGCCGCCCGGGGGGGGGCTGAGACCCAGTACTTC.

In the case of this clonotype: A much larger clone sits a single nucleotide away, making a read error possible. The rearrangement joins TRBV7-4 to TRBJ2-7; 11 bases align to TRBD1. CDR3 length equals 14 residues. Germline V gene lookup returns CDR1 SGHVT and CDR2 SQSDAQ. Here the CDR3 DNA reads TGTACCAGCAGCCCGGGACAGGGGGACTACGAGCAGTACTTC. Its protein product is CTSSPGQGDYEQYF.

In its sample, this clonotype was seen many times. Germline and junction disagree at one end, which may indicate a read error. This chain's CDR3 is CANSLGLAGGYNEQFF. CDR3 DNA sequence: TGTGCCAACAGCTTAGGACTAGCGGGGGGATACAATGAGCAGTTCTTC. The rearrangement links TRBV7-2 to TRBJ2-1; 14 bases map to TRBD2. Germline values: CDR1 SGHTA, CDR2 FQGNSA. There are 16 residues in the CDR3.